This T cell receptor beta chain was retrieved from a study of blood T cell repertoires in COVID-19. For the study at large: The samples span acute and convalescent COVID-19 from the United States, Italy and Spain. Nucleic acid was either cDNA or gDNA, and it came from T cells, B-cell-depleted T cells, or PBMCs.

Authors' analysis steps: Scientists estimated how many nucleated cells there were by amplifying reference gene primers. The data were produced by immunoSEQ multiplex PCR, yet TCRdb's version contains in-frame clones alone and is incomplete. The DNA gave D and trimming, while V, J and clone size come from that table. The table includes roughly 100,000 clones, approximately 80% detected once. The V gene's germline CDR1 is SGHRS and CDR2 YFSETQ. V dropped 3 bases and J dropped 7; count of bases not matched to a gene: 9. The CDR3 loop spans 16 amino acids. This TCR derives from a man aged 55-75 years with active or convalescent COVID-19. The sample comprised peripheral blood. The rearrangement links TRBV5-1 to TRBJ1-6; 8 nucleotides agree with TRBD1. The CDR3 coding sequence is TGCGCCAGCAGCTCGACGGCCGGGACAGGAAATTCACCCCTCCACTTT. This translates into CASSSTAGTGNSPLHF.